The sequence of this T cell receptor (beta chain) was determined in a study of human T cells and chemical hapten exposure. MiXCR, run by TCRdb on the RACE reads, gives a single entry per CDR3 protein. The table shows under 100,000 distinct CDR3 sequences, with approximately 11% occurring only once. This clonotype was detected ten times or more. Documented time point: patch test 3, about 24 weeks after DPC sensitization. The sample's treatment: therapeutic diphenylcyclopropenone sensitization with weekly scalp DPC. Whole blood that had not been fractionated was the source of extracted total RNA. V lost 4 bases and J lost 10, with 23 bases in between. CDR3 length: 15 residues. Germline V gene data show CDR1 as SGHNT and CDR2 as YYREEE (reference sequence).

This TCR was sampled from a woman between 45 and 60 years old with alopecia areata. Some clones in this sample may be carry-over from other donors' samples. The chain is built from TRBV5-4 and TRBJ1-1; D ambiguous. This specimen consisted of whole blood, obtained in connection with sensitization to the hapten diphenylcyclopropenone (DPC). DNA of the CDR3: TGTGCCAGCAGCCCCGACACCGGTGATGATAGCCGAGCTTTCTTT. Its translation: CASSPDTGDDSRAFF.